This T cell receptor (beta chain) was recovered during a study of blood T cell repertoires in COVID-19. For the study at large: The United States, Italy and Spain were the sources of the acute and convalescent COVID-19 samples. PBMCs, B-cell-depleted T cells, or T cells were the source of the cDNA or gDNA that made up the material.

V was pared by 4 bases and J by 6 bases, with 9 bases of the junction left unmatched. Germline lookup yields CDR1 SGHRS and CDR2 YFSETQ. The CDR3 runs to 14 residues. Original handling: Amplification of reference gene primers was used by the study to estimate nucleated cell counts. Assay: immunoSEQ multiplex PCR; the TCRdb copy retains only in-frame clones and omits some. V, J and clone size derive from that table, while D and trimming were established from the DNA sequence. The sample consists of more than 95,000 clones, over 70% of them appearing once. The J gene is TRBJ1-2, the V gene TRBV5-1, with 7 bases that match TRBD1. This sequence was found in a man at least 80 years old with active or convalescent COVID-19. Input material: peripheral blood. The CDR3 here is CASSARQGIDGYTF. DNA for the CDR3: TGCGCCAGCAGCGCAAGACAGGGAATCGATGGCTACACCTTC.